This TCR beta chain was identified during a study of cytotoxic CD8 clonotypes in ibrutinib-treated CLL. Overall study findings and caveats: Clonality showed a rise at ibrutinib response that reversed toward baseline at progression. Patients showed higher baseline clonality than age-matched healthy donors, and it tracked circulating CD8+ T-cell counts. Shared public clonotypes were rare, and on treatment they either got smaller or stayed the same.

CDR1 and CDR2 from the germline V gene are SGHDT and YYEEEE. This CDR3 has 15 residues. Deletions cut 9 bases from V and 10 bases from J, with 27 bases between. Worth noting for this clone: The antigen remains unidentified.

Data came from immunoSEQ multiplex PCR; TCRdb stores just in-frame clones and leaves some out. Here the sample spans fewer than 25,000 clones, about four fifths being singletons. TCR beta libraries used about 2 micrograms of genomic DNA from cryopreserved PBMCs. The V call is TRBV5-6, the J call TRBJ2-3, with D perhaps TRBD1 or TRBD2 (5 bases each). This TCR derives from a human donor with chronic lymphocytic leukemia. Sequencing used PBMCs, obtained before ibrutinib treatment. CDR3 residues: CATLDSGARGGAQYF. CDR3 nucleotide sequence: TGTGCCACCTTAGACAGCGGAGCCAGAGGCGGTGCGCAGTATTTT.